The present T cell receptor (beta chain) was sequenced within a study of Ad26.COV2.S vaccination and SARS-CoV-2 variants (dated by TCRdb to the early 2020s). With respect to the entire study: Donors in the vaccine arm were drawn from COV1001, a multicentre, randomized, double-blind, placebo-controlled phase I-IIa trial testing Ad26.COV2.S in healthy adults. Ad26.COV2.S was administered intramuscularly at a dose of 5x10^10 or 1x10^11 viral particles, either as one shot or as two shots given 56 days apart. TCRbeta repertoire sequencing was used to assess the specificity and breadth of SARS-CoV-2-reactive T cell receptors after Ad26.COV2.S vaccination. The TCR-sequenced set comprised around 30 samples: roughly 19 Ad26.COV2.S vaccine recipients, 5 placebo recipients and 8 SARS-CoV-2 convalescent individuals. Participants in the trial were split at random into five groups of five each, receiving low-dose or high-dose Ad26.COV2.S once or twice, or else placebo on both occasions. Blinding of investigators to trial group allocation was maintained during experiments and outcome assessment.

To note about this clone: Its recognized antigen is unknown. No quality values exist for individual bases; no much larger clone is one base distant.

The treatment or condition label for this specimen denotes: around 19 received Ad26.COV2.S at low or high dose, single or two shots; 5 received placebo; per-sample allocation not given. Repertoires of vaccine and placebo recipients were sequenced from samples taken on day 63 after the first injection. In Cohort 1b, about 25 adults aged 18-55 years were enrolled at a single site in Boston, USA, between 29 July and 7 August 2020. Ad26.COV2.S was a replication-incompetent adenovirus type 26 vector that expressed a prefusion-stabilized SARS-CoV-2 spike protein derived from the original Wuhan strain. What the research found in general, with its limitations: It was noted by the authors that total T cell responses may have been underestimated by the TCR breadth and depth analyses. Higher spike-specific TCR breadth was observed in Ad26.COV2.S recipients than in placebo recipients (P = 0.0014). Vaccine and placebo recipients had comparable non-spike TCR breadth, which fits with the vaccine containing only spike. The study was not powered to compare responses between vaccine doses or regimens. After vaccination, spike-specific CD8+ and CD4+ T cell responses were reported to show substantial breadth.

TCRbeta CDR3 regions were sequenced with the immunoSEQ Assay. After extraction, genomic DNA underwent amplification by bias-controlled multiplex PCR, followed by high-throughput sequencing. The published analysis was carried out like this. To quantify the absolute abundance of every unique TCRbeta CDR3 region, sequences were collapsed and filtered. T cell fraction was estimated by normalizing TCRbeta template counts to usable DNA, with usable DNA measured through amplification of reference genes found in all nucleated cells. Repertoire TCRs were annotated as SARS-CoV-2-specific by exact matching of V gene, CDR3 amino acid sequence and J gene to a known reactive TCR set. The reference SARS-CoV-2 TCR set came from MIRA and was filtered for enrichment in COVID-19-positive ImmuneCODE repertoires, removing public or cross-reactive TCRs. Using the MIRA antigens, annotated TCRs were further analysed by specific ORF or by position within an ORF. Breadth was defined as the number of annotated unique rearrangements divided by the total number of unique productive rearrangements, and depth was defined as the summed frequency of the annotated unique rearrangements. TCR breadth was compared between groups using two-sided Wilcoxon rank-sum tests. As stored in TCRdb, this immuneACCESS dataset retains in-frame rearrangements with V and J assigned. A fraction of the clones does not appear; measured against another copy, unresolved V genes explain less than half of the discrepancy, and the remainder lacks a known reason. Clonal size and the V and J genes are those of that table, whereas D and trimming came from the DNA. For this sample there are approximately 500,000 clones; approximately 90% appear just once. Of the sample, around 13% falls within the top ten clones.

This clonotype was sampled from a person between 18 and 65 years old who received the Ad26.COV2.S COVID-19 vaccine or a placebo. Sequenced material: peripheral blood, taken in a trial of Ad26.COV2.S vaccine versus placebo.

The DNA sequence is given as TGTGCCAGCAGTAGGGGGGGACACCTTGAAGCTTTCTTT. This codes for CASSRGGHLEAFF. This chain joins TRBV12-3 or TRBV12-4 to TRBJ1-1; a tentative D call is TRBD1 (6 bases match). V is pared back by 5 bases and J by 7 bases, with 14 bases lying between the germline termini. The CDR3 measures 13 amino acids from cysteine to phenylalanine. Here the CDR3 DNA is all that survives: 39 bases in frame from base 1.